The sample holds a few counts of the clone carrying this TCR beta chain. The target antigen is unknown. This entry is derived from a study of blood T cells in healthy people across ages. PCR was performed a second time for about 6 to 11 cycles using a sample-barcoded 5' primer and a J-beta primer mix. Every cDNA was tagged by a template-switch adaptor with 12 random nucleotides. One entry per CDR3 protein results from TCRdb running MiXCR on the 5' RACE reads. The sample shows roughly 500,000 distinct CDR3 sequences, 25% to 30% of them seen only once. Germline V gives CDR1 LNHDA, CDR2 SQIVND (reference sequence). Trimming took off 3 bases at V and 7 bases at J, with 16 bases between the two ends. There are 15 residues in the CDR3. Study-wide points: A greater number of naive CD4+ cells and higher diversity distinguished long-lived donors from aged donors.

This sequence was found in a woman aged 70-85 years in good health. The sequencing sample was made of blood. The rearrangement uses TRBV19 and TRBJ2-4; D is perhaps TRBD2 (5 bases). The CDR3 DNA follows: TGTGCCAGTAGTATGAGGAGGACGGACCGTAACATTCAGTACTTC. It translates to CASSMRRTDRNIQYF.